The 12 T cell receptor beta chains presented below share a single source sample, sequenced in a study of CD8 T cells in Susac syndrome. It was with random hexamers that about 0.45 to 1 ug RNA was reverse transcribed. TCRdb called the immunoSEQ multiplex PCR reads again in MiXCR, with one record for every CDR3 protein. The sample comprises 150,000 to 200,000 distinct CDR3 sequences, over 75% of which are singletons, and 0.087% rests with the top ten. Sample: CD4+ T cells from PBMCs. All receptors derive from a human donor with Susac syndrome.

The CDR3 is CASSSPGTAYEQYF. In DNA form, the CDR3 reads TGTGCCAGCAGTTCTCCCGGGACAGCCTACGAGCAGTACTTC. The chain carries TRBV28 and TRBJ2-7; TRBD1 matches at 7 bases. The CDR3 length is 14 residues. V was pared by 4 bases and J by 2 bases, with 5 bases of the junction left unmatched. Germline CDR1 reads MDHEN; CDR2 reads SYDVKM.

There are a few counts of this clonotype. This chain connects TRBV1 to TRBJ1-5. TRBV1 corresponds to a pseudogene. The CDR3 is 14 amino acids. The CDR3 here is CTSSHDRTFQPQHF. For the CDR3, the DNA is TGCACCAGCAGCCATGACAGAACCTTTCAGCCCCAGCATTTT.

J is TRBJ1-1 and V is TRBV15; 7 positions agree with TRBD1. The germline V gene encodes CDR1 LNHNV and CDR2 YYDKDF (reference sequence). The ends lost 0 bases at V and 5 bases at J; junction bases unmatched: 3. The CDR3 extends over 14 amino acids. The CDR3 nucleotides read TGTGCCACCAGCAGAGATCGGGACAGAACTGAAGCTTTCTTT. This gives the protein CATSRDRDRTEAFF.

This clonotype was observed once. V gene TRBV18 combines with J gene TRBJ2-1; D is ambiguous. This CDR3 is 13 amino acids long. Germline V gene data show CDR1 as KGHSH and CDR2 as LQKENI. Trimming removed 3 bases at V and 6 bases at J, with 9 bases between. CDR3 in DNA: TGTGCCAGCTCACCGGTCAAGGGCAATGAGCAGTTCTTC. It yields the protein CASSPVKGNEQFF.

The CDR3 DNA is TGTGCCAGCTCAGAAAACGACGGGGCCTCCTACAATGAGCAGTTCTTC. Protein: CASSENDGASYNEQFF. This chain uses TRBV18 with TRBJ2-1; D could derive from TRBD1 or TRBD2 (5 bases each). CDR3 length: 16 residues. CDR1 and CDR2 from the germline V gene are KGHSH and LQKENI. The ends were cut back, 5 bases at V and 0 bases at J, with 14 bases in the middle.

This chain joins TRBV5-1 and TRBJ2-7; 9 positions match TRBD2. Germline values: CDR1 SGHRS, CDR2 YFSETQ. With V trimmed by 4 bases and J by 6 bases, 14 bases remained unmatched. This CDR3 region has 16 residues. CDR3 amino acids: CASSKRISGSFSEQYF. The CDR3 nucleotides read TGCGCCAGCAGCAAAAGAATTAGCGGGAGTTTCTCCGAGCAGTACTTC.

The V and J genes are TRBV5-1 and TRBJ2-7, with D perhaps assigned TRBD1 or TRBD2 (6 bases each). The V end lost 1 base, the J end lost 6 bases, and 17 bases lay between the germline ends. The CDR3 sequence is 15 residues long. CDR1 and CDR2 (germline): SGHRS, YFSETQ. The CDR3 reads CASSLMEGGGTEQYF. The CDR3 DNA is TGCGCCAGCAGCTTGATGGAAGGGGGAGGCACCGAGCAGTACTTC. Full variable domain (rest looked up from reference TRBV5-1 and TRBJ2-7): KAGVTQTPRYLIKTRGQQVTLSCSPISGHRSVSWYQQTPGQGLQFLFEYFSETQRNKGNFPGRFSGRQFSNSRSEMNVSTLELGDSALYLCASSLMEGGGTEQYFGPGTRLTVT.

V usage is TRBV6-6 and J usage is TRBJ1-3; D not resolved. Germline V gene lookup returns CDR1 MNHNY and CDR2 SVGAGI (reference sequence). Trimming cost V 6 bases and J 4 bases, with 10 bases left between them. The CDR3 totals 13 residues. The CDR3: CASRKDGGNTIYF. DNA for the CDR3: TGTGCCAGCAGAAAGGACGGCGGAAACACCATATATTTT.

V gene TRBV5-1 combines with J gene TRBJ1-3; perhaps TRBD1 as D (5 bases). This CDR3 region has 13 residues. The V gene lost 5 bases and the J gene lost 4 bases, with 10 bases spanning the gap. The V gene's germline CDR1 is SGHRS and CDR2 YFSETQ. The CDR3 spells CASRISGGNTIYF. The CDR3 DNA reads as TGCGCCAGCAGAATATCAGGGGGAAACACCATATATTTT.

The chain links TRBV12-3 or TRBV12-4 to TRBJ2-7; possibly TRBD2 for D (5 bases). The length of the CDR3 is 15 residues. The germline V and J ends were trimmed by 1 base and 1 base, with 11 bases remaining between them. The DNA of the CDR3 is TGTGCCAGCAGTTTAGAGGGAGCCCTTTCCTACGAGCAGTACTTC. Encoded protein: CASSLEGALSYEQYF.

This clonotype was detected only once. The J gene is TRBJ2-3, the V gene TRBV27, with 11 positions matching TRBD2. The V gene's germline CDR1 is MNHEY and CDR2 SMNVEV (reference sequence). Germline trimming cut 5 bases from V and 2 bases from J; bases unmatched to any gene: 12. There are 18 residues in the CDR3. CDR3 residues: CASSQLAGAGGVTDTQYF. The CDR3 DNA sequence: TGTGCCAGCAGTCAACTAGCGGGGGCCGGGGGTGTCACAGATACGCAGTATTTT.

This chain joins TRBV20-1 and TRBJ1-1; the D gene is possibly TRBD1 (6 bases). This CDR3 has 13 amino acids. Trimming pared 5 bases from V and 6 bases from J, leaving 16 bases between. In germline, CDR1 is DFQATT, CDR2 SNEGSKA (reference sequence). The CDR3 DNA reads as TGCAGTGCTGGTCGGGACACCTACGCTGAAGCTTTCTTT. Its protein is CSAGRDTYAEAFF.